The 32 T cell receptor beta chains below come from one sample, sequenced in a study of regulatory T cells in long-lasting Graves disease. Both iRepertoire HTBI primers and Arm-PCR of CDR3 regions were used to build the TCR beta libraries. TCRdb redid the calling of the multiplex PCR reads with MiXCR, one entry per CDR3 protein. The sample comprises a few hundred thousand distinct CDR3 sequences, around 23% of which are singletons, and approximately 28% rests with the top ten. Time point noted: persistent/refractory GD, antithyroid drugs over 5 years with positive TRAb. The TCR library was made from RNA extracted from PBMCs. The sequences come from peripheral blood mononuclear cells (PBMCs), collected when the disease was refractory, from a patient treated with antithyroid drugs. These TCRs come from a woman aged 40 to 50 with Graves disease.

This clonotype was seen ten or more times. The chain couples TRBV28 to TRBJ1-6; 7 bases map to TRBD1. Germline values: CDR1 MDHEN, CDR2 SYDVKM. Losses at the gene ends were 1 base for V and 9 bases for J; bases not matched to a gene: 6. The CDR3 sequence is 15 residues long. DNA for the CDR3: TGTGCCAGCAGTTTATCCGGGCAGGGGGTTTCACCCCTCCACTTT. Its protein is CASSLSGQGVSPLHF.

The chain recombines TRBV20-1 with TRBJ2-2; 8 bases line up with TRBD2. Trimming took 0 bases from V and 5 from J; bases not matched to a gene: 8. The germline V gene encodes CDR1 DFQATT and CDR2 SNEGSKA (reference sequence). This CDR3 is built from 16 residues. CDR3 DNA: TGCAGTGCTAGAGATGAGAGCGGGAGCGGGACCGGGGAGCTGTTTTTT. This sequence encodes CSARDESGSGTGELFF.

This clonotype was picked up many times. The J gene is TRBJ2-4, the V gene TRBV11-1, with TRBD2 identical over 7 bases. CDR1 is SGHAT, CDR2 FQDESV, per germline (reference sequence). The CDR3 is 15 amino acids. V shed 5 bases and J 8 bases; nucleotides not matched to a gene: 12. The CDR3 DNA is TGTGCCAGCAGCGGTAGCGGGTCACTAGGGGACATTCAGTACTTC. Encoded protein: CASSGSGSLGDIQYF.

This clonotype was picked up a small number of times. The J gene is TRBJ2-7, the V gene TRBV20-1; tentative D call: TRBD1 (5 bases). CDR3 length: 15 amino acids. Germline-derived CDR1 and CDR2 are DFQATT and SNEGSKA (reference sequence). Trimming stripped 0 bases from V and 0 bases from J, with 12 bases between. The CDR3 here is CSARDFQGSSYEQYF. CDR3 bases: TGCAGTGCTAGAGATTTTCAGGGAAGCTCCTACGAGCAGTACTTC.

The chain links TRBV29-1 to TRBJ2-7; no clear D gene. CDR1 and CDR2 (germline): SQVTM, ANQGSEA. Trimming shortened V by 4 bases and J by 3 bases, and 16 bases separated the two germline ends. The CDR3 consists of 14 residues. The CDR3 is CSVVSNTIIYEQYF. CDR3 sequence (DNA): TGCAGCGTTGTGTCGAACACGATCATCTACGAGCAGTACTTC.

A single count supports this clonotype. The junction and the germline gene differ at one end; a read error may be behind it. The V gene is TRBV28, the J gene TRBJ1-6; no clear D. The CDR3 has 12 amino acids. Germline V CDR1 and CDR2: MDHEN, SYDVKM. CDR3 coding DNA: TGTGCCAGCAGTTTGGAGAATTCACCCCCCCACTTT. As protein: CASSLENSPPHF.

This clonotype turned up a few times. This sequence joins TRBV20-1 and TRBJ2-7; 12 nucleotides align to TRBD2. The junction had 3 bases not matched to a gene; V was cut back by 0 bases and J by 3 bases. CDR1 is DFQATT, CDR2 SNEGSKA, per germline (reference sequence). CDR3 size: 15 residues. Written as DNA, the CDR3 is TGCAGTGCTAGAGAGCCGGGACTAGCGGGCTACGAGCAGTACTTC. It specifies CSAREPGLAGYEQYF.

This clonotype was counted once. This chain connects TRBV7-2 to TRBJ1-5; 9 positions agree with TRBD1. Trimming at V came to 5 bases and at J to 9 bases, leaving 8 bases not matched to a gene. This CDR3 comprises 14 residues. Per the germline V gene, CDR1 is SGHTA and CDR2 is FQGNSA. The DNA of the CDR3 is TGTGCCAGCAGCGCCGACAGGGGGGGTCGGCCCCAGCATTTT. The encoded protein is CASSADRGGRPQHF.

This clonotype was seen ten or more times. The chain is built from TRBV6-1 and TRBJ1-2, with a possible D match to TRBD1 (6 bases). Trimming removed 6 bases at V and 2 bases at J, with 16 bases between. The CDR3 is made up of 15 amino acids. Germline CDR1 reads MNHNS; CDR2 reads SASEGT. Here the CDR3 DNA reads TGTGCCAGCAGCCAGGGCAAAACAGGGAACTATGGCTACACCTTC. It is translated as CASSQGKTGNYGYTF.

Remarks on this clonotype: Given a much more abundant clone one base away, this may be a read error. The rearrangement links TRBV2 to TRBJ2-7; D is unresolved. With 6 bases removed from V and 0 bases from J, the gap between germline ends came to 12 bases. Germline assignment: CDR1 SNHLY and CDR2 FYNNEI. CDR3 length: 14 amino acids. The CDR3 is CASSRDGVSYEQYF. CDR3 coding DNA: TGTGCCAGCAGCAGAGATGGGGTCTCCTACGAGCAGTACTTC.

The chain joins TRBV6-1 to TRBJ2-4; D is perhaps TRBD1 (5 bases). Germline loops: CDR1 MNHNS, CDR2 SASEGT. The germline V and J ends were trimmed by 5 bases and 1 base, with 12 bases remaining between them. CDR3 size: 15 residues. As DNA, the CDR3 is TGTGCCAGCAGTCGACAGCCCCTGGCCAAAAACATTCAGTACTTC. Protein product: CASSRQPLAKNIQYF.

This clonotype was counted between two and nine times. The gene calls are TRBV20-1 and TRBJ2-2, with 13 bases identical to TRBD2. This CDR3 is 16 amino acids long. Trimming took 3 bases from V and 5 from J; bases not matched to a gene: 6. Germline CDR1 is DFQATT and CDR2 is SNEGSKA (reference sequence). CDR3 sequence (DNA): TGCAGTGCTAGGCTTGGACTAGCGGGAGAAACCGGGGAGCTGTTTTTT. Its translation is CSARLGLAGETGELFF.

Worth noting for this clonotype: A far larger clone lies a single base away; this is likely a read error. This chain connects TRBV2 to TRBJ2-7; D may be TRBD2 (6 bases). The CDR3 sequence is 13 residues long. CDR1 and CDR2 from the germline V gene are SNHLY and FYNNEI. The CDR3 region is CASSWDLRYGQYF. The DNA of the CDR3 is TGTGCCAGCAGTTGGGACTTGCGCTACGGGCAGTACTTC.

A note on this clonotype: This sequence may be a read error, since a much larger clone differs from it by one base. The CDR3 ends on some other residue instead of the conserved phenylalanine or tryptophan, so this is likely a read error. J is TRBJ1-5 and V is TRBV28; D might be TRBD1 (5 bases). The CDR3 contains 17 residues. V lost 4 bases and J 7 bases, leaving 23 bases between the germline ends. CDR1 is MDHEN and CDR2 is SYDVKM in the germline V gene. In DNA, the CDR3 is TGTGCCAGCAGTTCGATCATTGTTTACCAGGGAAGACAGCCCCAGCATTCT. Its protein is CASSSIIVYQGRQPQHS.

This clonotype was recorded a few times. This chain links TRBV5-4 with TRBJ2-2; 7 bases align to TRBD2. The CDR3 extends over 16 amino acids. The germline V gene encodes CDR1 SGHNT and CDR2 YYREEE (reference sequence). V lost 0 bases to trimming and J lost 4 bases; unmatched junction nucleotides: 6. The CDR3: CASSLEAGVGTGELFF. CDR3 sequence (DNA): TGTGCCAGCAGCTTGGAGGCGGGAGTGGGCACCGGGGAGCTGTTTTTT.

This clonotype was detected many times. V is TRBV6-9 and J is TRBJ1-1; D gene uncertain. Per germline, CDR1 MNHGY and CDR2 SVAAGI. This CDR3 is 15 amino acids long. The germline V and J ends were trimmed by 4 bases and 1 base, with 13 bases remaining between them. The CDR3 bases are TGTGCCAGCAGTTTTGTGAAGGGATGGAACACTGAAGCTTTCTTT. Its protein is CASSFVKGWNTEAFF.

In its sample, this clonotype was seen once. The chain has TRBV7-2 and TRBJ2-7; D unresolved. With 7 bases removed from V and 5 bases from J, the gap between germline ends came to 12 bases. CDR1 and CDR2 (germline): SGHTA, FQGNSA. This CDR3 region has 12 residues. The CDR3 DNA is TGTGCCAGCAACCGCGTTGGGGACGAGCAGTACTTC. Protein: CASNRVGDEQYF.

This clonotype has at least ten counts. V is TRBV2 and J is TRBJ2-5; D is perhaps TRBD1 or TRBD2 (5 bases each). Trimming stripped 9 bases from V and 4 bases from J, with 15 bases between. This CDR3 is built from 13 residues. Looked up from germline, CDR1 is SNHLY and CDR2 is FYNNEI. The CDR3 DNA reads TGTGCCAGTGAAAGGGACCACCTAGAGACCCAGTACTTC. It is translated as CASERDHLETQYF.

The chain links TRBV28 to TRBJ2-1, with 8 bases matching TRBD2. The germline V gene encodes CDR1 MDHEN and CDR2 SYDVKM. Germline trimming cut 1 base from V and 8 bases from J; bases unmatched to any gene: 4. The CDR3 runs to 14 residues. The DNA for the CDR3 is TGTGCCAGCAGTTTATTCGGACTAGCCGATGAGCAGTTCTTC. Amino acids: CASSLFGLADEQFF.

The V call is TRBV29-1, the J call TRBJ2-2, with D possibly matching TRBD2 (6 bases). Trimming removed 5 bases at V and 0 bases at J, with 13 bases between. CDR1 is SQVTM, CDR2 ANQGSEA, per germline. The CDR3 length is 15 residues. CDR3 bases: TGCAGCGTTCTCGGTTTAGCGGCGAACACCGGGGAGCTGTTTTTT. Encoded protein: CSVLGLAANTGELFF.

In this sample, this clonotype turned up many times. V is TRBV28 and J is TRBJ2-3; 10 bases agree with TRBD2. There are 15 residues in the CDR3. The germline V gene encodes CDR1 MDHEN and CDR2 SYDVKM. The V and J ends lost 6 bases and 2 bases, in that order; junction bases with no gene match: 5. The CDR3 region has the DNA TGTGCCAGCAGGAACGGACTAGCGGACACAGATACGCAGTATTTT. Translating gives CASRNGLADTDTQYF.

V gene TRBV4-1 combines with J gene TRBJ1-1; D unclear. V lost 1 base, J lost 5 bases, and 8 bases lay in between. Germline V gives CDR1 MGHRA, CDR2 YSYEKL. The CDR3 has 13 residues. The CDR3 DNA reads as TGCGCCAGCAGCCAAGTCCCCCAGACTGAAGCTTTCTTT. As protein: CASSQVPQTEAFF.

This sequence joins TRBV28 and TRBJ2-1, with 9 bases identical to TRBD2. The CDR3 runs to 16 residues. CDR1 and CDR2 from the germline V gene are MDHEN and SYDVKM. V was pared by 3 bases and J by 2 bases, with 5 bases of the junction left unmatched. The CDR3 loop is CASSLGLAGAYNEQFF. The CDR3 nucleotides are TGTGCCAGCAGTTTGGGACTAGCTGGGGCCTACAATGAGCAGTTCTTC.

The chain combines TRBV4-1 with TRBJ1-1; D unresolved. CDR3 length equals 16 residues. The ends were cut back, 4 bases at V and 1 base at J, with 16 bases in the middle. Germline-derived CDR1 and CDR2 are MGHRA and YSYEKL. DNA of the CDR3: TGCGCCAGCAGCCGTCGGACGGGAGAAAGGAACACTGAAGCTTTCTTT. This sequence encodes CASSRRTGERNTEAFF.

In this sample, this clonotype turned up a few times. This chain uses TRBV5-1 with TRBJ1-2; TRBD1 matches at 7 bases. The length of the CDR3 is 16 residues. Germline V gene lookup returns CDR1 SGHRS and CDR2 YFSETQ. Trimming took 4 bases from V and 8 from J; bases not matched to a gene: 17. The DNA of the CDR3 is TGCGCCAGCAGCGCCTATACAGGGGACCTTAAAACCGGCTACACCTTC. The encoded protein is CASSAYTGDLKTGYTF.

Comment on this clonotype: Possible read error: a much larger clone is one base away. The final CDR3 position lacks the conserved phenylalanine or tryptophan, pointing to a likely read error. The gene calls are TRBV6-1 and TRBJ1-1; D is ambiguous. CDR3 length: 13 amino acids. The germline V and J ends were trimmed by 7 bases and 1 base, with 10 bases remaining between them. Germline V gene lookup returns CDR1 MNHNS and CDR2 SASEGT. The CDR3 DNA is TGTGCCAGCAAGACAACAAGGAACACTGAAGCTTTCTCT. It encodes CASKTTRNTEAFS.

CDR3 nucleotides: TGCAGCGTTCCGCCGGGGACAGGGGGCTACGCGGGTGAAGCTTTCTTT. Encoded protein: CSVPPGTGGYAGEAFF. This sequence joins TRBV29-1 and TRBJ1-1, with TRBD1 identical over 12 bases. Trimming removed 5 bases from V and 7 bases from J; junction bases left unmatched: 14. The CDR3 has 16 residues. Germline CDR1 SQVTM, CDR2 ANQGSEA. Full variable domain (rest looked up from reference TRBV29-1 and TRBJ1-1): SAVISQKPSRDICQRGTSLTIQCQVDSQVTMMFWYRQQPGQSLTLIATANQGSEATYESGFVIDKFPISRPNLTFSTLTVSNMSPEDSSIYLCSVPPGTGGYAGEAFFGQGTRLTVV.

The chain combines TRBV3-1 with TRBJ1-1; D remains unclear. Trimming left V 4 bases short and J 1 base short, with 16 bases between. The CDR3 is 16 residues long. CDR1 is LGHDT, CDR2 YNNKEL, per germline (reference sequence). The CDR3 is CASSRYSAIGNTEAFF. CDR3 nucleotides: TGTGCCAGCAGCCGATACTCGGCCATTGGGAACACTGAAGCTTTCTTT.

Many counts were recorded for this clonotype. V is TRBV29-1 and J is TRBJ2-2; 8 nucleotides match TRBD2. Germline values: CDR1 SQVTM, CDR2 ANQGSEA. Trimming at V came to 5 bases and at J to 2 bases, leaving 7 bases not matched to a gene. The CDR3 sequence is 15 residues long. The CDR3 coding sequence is TGCAGCGTTAATCCCGGGAGGGCCAACACCGGGGAGCTGTTTTTT. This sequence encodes CSVNPGRANTGELFF.

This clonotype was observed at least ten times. Here the CDR3 DNA reads TGTGCCAGCAGTAGGGTCCCCTCCTACGAGCAGTACTTC. It translates to CASSRVPSYEQYF. This chain uses TRBV28 with TRBJ2-7; no firm D call. CDR1 is MDHEN, CDR2 SYDVKM, per germline. The V and J ends lost 5 bases and 0 bases respectively, with 8 bases between them. The CDR3 is made up of 13 amino acids.

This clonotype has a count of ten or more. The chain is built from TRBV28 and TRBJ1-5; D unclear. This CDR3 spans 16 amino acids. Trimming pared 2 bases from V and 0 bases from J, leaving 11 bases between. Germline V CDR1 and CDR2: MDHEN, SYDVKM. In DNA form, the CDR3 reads TGTGCCAGCAGTTTACCCGCGGGGTTTAGCAATCAGCCCCAGCATTTT. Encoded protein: CASSLPAGFSNQPQHF.

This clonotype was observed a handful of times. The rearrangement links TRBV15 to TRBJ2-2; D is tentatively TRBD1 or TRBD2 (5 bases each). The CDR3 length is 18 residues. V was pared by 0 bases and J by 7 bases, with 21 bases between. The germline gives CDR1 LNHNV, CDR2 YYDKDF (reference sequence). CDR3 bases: TGTGCCACCAGCAGAGATCCACGTCGGGGCGGAGCTCACGGGGAGCTGTTTTTT. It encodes CATSRDPRRGGAHGELFF.